The present T cell receptor (beta chain) was sequenced within a study of spatial heterogeneity in lung cancer. Study-wide results and limits: Expanded alpha and beta TCR counts within tumors tracked tumor mutation counts.

This clonotype was seen many times. Its antigen is as yet unknown. Time point in this sample: sample taken at primary tumor resection. TCRdb reanalysed the 5' RACE reads using MiXCR and keeps one entry per CDR3 protein. The sample shows 100,000 or so distinct CDR3 sequences, around 4.8% of them seen only once. The starting material was lung tumor tissue, obtained at surgery. The TCR sequence derives from a male donor with early-stage non-small cell lung cancer.

CDR3 coding DNA: TGTGCCAGCAGTTCCGACGGACTAGCGGAGTACCAAGAGACCCAGTACTTC. This translates into CASSSDGLAEYQETQYF. This rearrangement joins TRBV12-3 or TRBV12-4 to TRBJ2-5, with TRBD2 matching over 10 bases. V trimming: 4 bases; J trimming: 0 bases; junction bases outside the gene matches: 8. The length of the CDR3 is 17 residues.